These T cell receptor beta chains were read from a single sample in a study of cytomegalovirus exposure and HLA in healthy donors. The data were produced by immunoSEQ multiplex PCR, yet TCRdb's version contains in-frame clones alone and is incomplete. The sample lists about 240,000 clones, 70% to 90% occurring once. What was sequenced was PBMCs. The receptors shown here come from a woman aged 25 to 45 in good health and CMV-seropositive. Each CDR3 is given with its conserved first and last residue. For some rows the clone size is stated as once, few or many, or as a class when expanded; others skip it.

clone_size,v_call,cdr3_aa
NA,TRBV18,CASSPSRYEYEQFF
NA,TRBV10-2,CASLGQGYTGELFF
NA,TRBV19,CASSWTGGLIGPYEQYF
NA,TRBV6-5,CASSYQRERTYEQYF
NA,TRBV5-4,CASSLETSGIYEQYF
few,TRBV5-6,CASSRDTTFGNEKLFF
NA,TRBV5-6,CASSDAGQITEAFF
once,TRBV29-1,CSVFLQTRNYEQYF
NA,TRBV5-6,CASRMRGQVREETQYF
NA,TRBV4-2,CASSQGSLAGGETQYF
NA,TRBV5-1,CASSLGEGEQPQHF
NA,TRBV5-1,CASSPDRGLGTEAFF
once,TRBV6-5,CASSRTGTTYEQYF
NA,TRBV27,CASSPLLKGAIKAYEQYF
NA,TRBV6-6,CASLEGNTGELFF
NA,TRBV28,CASSRNDRVYGYTF
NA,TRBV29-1,CSVDIPNRNTEAFF
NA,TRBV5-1,CASSLAGKRDEQFF
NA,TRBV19,CASSIRFERRPEDGFF
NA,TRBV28,CASSLDRASKDTQYF
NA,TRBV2,CASSEFRAEKLFF
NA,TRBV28,CASSLFEEGHGYTF
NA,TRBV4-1,CASSPIQGSDYEQYF
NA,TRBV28,CASSFNEAKGDSNQPQHF